This T cell receptor beta chain derives from a study of T cell repertoires in cytomegalovirus infection. Overall study context: CMV epitopes in the study were HLA-C-restricted (recently identified) and HLA-B-restricted (well studied). Public TCR beta signatures marked donors with CMV infection and the matching HLA.

TCRdb used MiXCR to reprocess the reads, holding one entry per CDR3 protein. The sample records hundreds of thousands of distinct CDR3 sequences, 25% to 35% being singletons. Study-wide findings and caveats: There were HLA-C-restricted CMV-specific TCR beta clonotypes dominating the ex vivo response.

This clonotype was detected a few times. Its antigen remains unidentified. From germline, CDR1 is SGHAT and CDR2 FQDESV (reference sequence). The CDR3 has 14 residues. Between the trimmed V and J ends, which lost 5 bases and 0 bases, there was a span of 9 bases. This specimen was cultured PBMCs, taken from culture after CMV antigen stimulation. The receptor was derived from a human donor in good health (CMV status not recorded). Some clones in this sample may be carry-over from other donors' samples. The chain is built from TRBV11-1 and TRBJ2-3, with D possibly TRBD2 on 5 matching bases. This chain's CDR3 is CASSPGYSTDTQYF. The CDR3 nucleotides read TGTGCCAGCAGCCCGGGGTATAGCACAGATACGCAGTATTTT.